This T cell receptor beta chain was sequenced in a study of cytomegalovirus exposure and HLA in healthy donors. Study-wide results and caveats: The classifier, whose performance was assessed in both the original and validation cohorts, reportedly diagnosed cytomegalovirus status with high specificity and sensitivity. In a later analysis, TCR beta V- and J-gene trimming was associated with a missense DCLRE1C variant. Most of the TCR beta V segments (in an earlier analysis) were productive either about 87% or about 30% of the time. Highly shared sequence variants in one cluster were likely a sequencing artifact.

As to this clone: Its antigen remains unknown.

Use of 60 Vbeta and 13 Jbeta primers characterized the PCR. Produced via immunoSEQ multiplex PCR; TCRdb's table is partial and in-frame only. This sample has approximately 190,000 clones, with approximately 80% found just once. Per germline, CDR1 MNHNY and CDR2 SVGAGI (reference sequence). With 6 bases clipped from V and 5 bases from J, the junction kept 7 bases outside the gene matches. This CDR3 contains 14 residues. The sequenced material came from PBMCs. The sequence was collected from a woman in her fifties or sixties in good health and CMV-seropositive. J is TRBJ2-7 and V is TRBV6-6; 10 bases fit TRBD1. CDR3 nucleotides: TGTGCCAGCAGGGACCGGGACAGGGGTGACGAGCAGTACTTC. Its translation is CASRDRDRGDEQYF.